This entry lists 16 T cell receptor beta chains sequenced from one sample in a study of blood T cell repertoires in COVID-19. Sequencing used immunoSEQ multiplex PCR; TCRdb keeps in-frame clones, though not all of them. The table has roughly 150,000 clones, about 85% seen once; the top ten hold approximately 8%. The sequenced sample consisted of peripheral blood. The receptors were sampled from a woman over 75 with COVID-19, enrolled during active disease.

Only a few counts were recorded for this clone. The V call is TRBV7-2, the J call TRBJ2-7, with D maybe TRBD2 (6 bases). Germline V CDR1 and CDR2: SGHTA, FQGNSA. With 1 base removed from V and 4 bases from J, the gap between germline ends came to 14 bases. The CDR3 consists of 15 residues. DNA for the CDR3: TGTGCCAGCAGCTTAGAGGTCGGGAGCCGGTACGAGCAGTACTTC. Protein: CASSLEVGSRYEQYF.

The chain carries TRBV2 and TRBJ1-2; TRBD1 might be the D (5 bases). This CDR3 contains 14 residues. Trimming left V 2 bases short and J 8 bases short, with 15 bases between. CDR1 is SNHLY, CDR2 FYNNEI, per germline. The CDR3 region is CASSEREGPGGYTF. The CDR3 nucleotides are TGTGCCAGCAGTGAAAGGGAGGGGCCTGGCGGCTACACCTTC.

The chain has TRBV3-1 (or the pseudogene TRBV3-2) and TRBJ1-6; D possibly corresponds to TRBD1 (5 bases). The CDR3 consists of 16 residues. Per the germline V gene, CDR1 is LGHDT and CDR2 is YNNKEL (reference sequence). V was shortened by 3 bases and J by 9 bases, with 18 bases between the two germline ends. The CDR3 nucleotides are TGTGCCAGCAGCCAGTTAGGGGCTAGTCTGCGTTCACCCCTCCACTTT. This translates into CASSQLGASLRSPLHF.

The rearrangement joins TRBV9 to TRBJ2-1; TRBD2 matches 9 bases. V lost 0 bases and J lost 9; bases outside the gene matches: 7. Germline CDR1 is SGDLS and CDR2 is YYNGEE. This CDR3 contains 15 residues. The CDR3 sequence: CASSVGIAGAGEQFF. CDR3 in DNA: TGTGCCAGCAGCGTAGGAATAGCGGGGGCAGGTGAGCAGTTCTTC.

This clone was picked up a small number of times. The chain uses TRBV27 and TRBJ2-3; 7 bases are shared with TRBD2. With V trimmed by 7 bases and J by 6 bases, 10 bases remained unmatched. Germline CDR1 MNHEY, CDR2 SMNVEV (reference sequence). The CDR3 has 14 amino acids. CDR3 amino acids: CASTRTRKGDTQYF. The DNA for the CDR3 is TGTGCCAGCACCAGGACTAGGAAGGGGGATACGCAGTATTTT.

This chain connects TRBV10-3 to TRBJ1-2, with TRBD1 matching 9 bases. The junction had 9 bases not matched to a gene; V was cut back by 7 bases and J by 3 bases. Germline-derived CDR1 and CDR2 are ENHRY and SYGVKD. The CDR3 is 15 amino acids. This CDR3 reads CAITNPGQGHYGYTF. CDR3 DNA: TGTGCCATCACCAATCCGGGACAGGGCCACTATGGCTACACCTTC.

This clone has a single count. The V gene is TRBV28, the J gene TRBJ1-1, with D possibly being TRBD1 (5 bases). The germline V gene has CDR1 MDHEN and CDR2 SYDVKM. V was cut by 8 bases and J by 1 base, with 14 bases left in between. This CDR3 region has 14 residues. This chain's CDR3 is CASCLTGGNTEAFF. The CDR3 nucleotides are TGTGCCAGCTGTCTAACCGGGGGGAACACTGAAGCTTTCTTT. The full variable domain, with the rest looked up from reference TRBV28 and TRBJ1-1, is DVKVTQSSRYLVKRTGEKVFLECVQDMDHENMFWYRQDPGLGLRLIYFSYDVKMKEKGDIPEGYSVSREKKERFSLILESASTNQTSMYLCASCLTGGNTEAFFGQGTRLTVV.

This rearrangement joins TRBV27 to TRBJ1-6; no definite D call. The CDR3 length is 17 residues. Germline CDR1 MNHEY, CDR2 SMNVEV (reference sequence). V lost 2 bases, J lost 7 bases, and 18 bases lay in between. CDR3 sequence reads: CASSLIPRGTQNSPLHF. DNA of the CDR3: TGTGCCAGCAGTTTAATCCCCCGGGGAACCCAAAATTCACCCCTCCACTTT.

J is TRBJ2-1 and V is TRBV4-1; 8 nucleotides line up with TRBD2. With 4 bases clipped from V and 10 bases from J, the junction kept 15 bases outside the gene matches. Germline values: CDR1 MGHRA, CDR2 YSYEKL. The CDR3 sequence is 16 residues long. The CDR3 DNA reads TGCGCCAGCAGCCCCCGCCCGCGAGCGGGAGAAGGCGAGCAGTTCTTC. Its translation is CASSPRPRAGEGEQFF.

This clone was found a few times. The rearrangement joins TRBV3-1 (or the pseudogene TRBV3-2) to TRBJ2-2; D might be TRBD1 (5 bases). The V and J ends lost 4 bases and 6 bases respectively, with 9 bases between them. Per the germline V gene, CDR1 is LGHDT and CDR2 is YNNKEL (reference sequence). CDR3 size: 13 residues. CDR3 nucleotides: TGTGCCAGCAGCCCCAGGGTAGCCGGGGAGCTGTTTTTT. It yields the protein CASSPRVAGELFF.

On this clone itself: Other DNA variants within this sample encode the same CDR3. The chain combines TRBV9 with TRBJ2-5, with TRBD2 identical over 14 bases. The length of the CDR3 is 15 residues. Trimming removed 0 bases from V and 5 bases from J; junction bases left unmatched: 0. CDR1 SGDLS and CDR2 YYNGEE come from the germline V gene. In DNA, the CDR3 is TGTGCCAGCAGCGTAGGACTAGCGGGAGGGGAGACCCAGTACTTC. This gives the protein CASSVGLAGGETQYF.

The rearrangement uses TRBV6-5 and TRBJ2-5; a possible D gene is TRBD2 (6 bases). The CDR3 has 12 residues. V lost 4 bases to trimming and J lost 9 bases, with 12 bases between them. The germline V gene encodes CDR1 MNHEY and CDR2 SVGAGI. CDR3 sequence reads: CASSWVGEAQYF. As DNA, the CDR3 is TGTGCCAGCAGTTGGGTGGGGGAGGCCCAGTACTTC.

V usage is TRBV4-1 and J usage is TRBJ2-2; D call uncertain. Trimming left V 0 bases short and J 0 bases short, with 11 bases between. Germline V lookup: CDR1 MGHRA, CDR2 YSYEKL. This CDR3 region has 17 residues. The CDR3 loop is CASSQDFRTANTGELFF. Here the CDR3 DNA reads TGCGCCAGCAGCCAAGATTTTAGAACAGCGAACACCGGGGAGCTGTTTTTT.

The chain employs TRBV7-9 and TRBJ1-2, with a possible D match to TRBD1 (6 bases). Germline V lookup: CDR1 SEHNR, CDR2 FQNEAQ (reference sequence). This CDR3 is 14 amino acids long. Trimming removed 6 bases from V and 2 bases from J, with 13 bases in between. The CDR3 region has the DNA TGTGCCAGCAGGGGAGAAGGGACAAACTATGGCTACACCTTC. Its translation: CASRGEGTNYGYTF.

The CDR3 nucleotides read TGCGCCAGCAGCTTGGGGACAGAGGGAGATACGCAGTATTTT. Its protein product is CASSLGTEGDTQYF. This sequence joins TRBV5-1 and TRBJ2-3, with D possibly matching TRBD1 (6 bases). CDR3 length: 14 amino acids. CDR1 is SGHRS and CDR2 is YFSETQ in the germline V gene. V shed 0 bases and J shed 5 bases, with 10 bases lying between them.

The chain employs TRBV19 and TRBJ1-5; tentatively, D is TRBD1 (6 bases). V lost 6 bases, J lost 0 bases, and 15 bases lay in between. This CDR3 comprises 16 residues. Germline V gene lookup returns CDR1 LNHDA and CDR2 SQIVND (reference sequence). CDR3 protein: CASRGGGPNSNQPQHF. Written as DNA, the CDR3 is TGTGCCAGTAGAGGGGGGGGGCCTAATAGCAATCAGCCCCAGCATTTT.